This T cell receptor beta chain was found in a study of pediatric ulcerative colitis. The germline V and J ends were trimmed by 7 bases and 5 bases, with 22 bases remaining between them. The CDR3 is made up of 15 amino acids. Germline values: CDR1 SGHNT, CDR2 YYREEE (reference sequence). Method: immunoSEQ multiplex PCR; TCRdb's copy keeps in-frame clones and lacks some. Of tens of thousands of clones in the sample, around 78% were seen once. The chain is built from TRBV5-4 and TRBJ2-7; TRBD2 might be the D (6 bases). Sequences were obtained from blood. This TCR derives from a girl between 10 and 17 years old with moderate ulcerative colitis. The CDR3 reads CASAAGTLHSNEQYF. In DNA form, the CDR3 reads TGTGCCAGCGCCGCCGGGACTCTTCACTCAAACGAGCAGTACTTC.